Following are 29 T cell receptor beta chains from one sample sequenced in a study of shared clonotypes between healthy human individuals. Generated by immunoSEQ multiplex PCR, the TCRdb table keeps only in-frame clones and is missing some. The repertoire includes fewer than 3 million clones, just under 95% of them detected once, and 0.37% sits in the top ten. Sequencing input: naive CD4+ T cells from PBMCs. Sample subset: CD45RA+ positively selected. Receptor source: a man between 18 and 29 years old in good health. Some clones in this sample may be carry-over from other donors' samples.

This rearrangement joins TRBV19 to TRBJ1-2; TRBD1 is a possible D gene (6 bases). The CDR3 covers 15 residues. V was clipped by 3 bases and J by 4 bases, with 15 bases between them. The germline V gene has CDR1 LNHDA and CDR2 SQIVND (reference sequence). The CDR3 DNA reads TGTGCCAGTAGTATTCGGACAGCGGACCTCTATGGCTACACCTTC. This gives the protein CASSIRTADLYGYTF.

Only one count was recorded for this clone. The chain couples TRBV10-3 to TRBJ2-3; 9 bases are a match to TRBD2. V gave up 11 bases and J gave up 0 bases; unmatched junction bases: 9. There are 15 residues in the CDR3. Germline V gene data show CDR1 as ENHRY and CDR2 as SYGVKD. The CDR3 coding sequence is TGTGCCCCCTCCGGGACTAGCAGCAGCACAGATACGCAGTATTTT. Translating it yields CAPSGTSSSTDTQYF.

The rearrangement uses TRBV29-1 and TRBJ1-2, with D possibly being TRBD1 (5 bases). CDR3 length equals 14 residues. Trimming took 1 base from V and 2 from J, leaving 11 bases between them. CDR1 is SQVTM and CDR2 is ANQGSEA in the germline V gene. The CDR3 is CSVEGRGRNYGYTF. The CDR3 nucleotides are TGCAGCGTTGAAGGGAGGGGACGGAACTATGGCTACACCTTC.

The chain joins TRBV2 to TRBJ2-4, with D possibly matching TRBD2 (5 bases). The CDR3 contains 17 residues. Germline V CDR1 and CDR2: SNHLY, FYNNEI. V lost 1 base and J 0 bases, leaving 13 bases between the germline ends. The CDR3 sequence is CASSEESIGLAKNIQYF. The CDR3 coding sequence is TGTGCCAGCAGTGAAGAGTCGATCGGACTAGCCAAAAACATTCAGTACTTC.

This chain uses TRBV14 with TRBJ1-4; D remains ambiguous. V was cut by 6 bases and J by 0 bases, with 11 bases left in between. This CDR3 region has 15 residues. Per germline, CDR1 SGHDN and CDR2 FVKESK. CDR3 amino acids: CASSPTRSTNEKLFF. The CDR3 DNA follows: TGTGCCAGCAGTCCGACACGTTCAACTAATGAAAAACTGTTTTTT. Variable domain in full (rest from reference TRBV14 and TRBJ1-4): EAGVTQFPSHSVIEKGQTVTLRCDPISGHDNLYWYRRVMGKEIKFLLHFVKESKQDESGMPNNRFLAERTGGTYSTLKVQPAELEDSGVYFCASSPTRSTNEKLFFGSGTQLSVL.

The CDR3, as DNA: TGTGCCAGCAGCGTAGGGCCAGGATCCCCAGAGACCCAGTACTTC. It translates to CASSVGPGSPETQYF. The rearrangement links TRBV9 to TRBJ2-5; D remains unclear. The CDR3 extends over 15 amino acids. V lost 0 bases to trimming and J lost 4 bases, with 13 bases between them. The germline gives CDR1 SGDLS, CDR2 YYNGEE.

With regard to this clone: One junction end does not reproduce the germline sequence, and a read error may be involved. This chain joins TRBV7-9 and TRBJ1-1; 7 positions agree with TRBD1. This CDR3 is 13 amino acids long. Germline CDR1 reads SEHNR; CDR2 reads FQNEAQ (reference sequence). The CDR3 region is CASSLGTVAEAFF. CDR3 DNA: TGTGCCAGCAGTTTAGGGACAGTCGCTGAAGCTTTCTTT.

Concerning this clone itself: Other DNA sequences in this specimen translate into the identical CDR3. This chain connects TRBV7-8 to TRBJ2-7; TRBD2 matches at 7 bases. This CDR3 has 16 residues. Trimming took 7 bases from V and 0 from J; bases not matched to a gene: 12. Germline assignment: CDR1 SGHVS and CDR2 FQNEAQ. CDR3 in DNA: TGTGCCAGCACCTCTACCAGCGGGAAAAGCTCCTACGAGCAGTACTTC. The encoded protein is CASTSTSGKSSYEQYF.

This chain uses TRBV19 with TRBJ2-4; 12 nucleotides agree with TRBD2. Germline CDR1 is LNHDA and CDR2 is SQIVND (reference sequence). CDR3 size: 19 residues. The V segment lost 5 bases and the J segment 1 base; nucleotides outside the gene matches: 12. CDR3 protein: CASSLEASGRVAAKNIQYF. The CDR3 DNA sequence: TGTGCCAGTAGTCTCGAGGCTAGCGGGAGGGTAGCGGCCAAAAACATTCAGTACTTC.

About this clone itself: The same CDR3 can be traced to other DNA sequences in this sample. This chain links TRBV7-2 with TRBJ2-2, with 10 nucleotides matching TRBD2. The CDR3 is 16 residues long. J gave up 0 bases and V 5 bases, and 3 bases lay outside the gene matches. Germline V lookup: CDR1 SGHTA, CDR2 FQGNSA. CDR3 sequence (DNA): TGTGCCAGCAGCAGGACTAGCGGAACGAACACCGGGGAGCTGTTTTTT. Its translation is CASSRTSGTNTGELFF.

The V call is TRBV7-2, the J call TRBJ2-7; 7 bases line up with TRBD2. This CDR3 has 14 residues. The V gene's germline CDR1 is SGHTA and CDR2 FQGNSA. V trimming: 1 base; J trimming: 5 bases; junction bases outside the gene matches: 5. DNA for the CDR3: TGTGCCAGCAGCTTAGGTTGGGGGAGGGACGAGCAGTACTTC. This encodes CASSLGWGRDEQYF.

J is TRBJ2-1 and V is TRBV6-1; D is unclear. V lost 4 bases and J 9 bases, leaving 10 bases between the germline ends. Germline V gene lookup returns CDR1 MNHNS and CDR2 SASEGT. The CDR3 has 12 residues. The CDR3 loop is CASSVKGTEQFF. CDR3 bases: TGTGCCAGCAGTGTCAAGGGAACTGAGCAGTTCTTC.

The chain is built from TRBV7-8 and TRBJ2-6; unclear D gene. The germline CDR1 and CDR2 sequences are SGHVS and FQNEAQ. CDR3 length equals 16 residues. Trimming pared 5 bases from V and 4 bases from J, leaving 15 bases between. The DNA of the CDR3 is TGTGCCAGCAGCCGCACACAAGGGCTAGGGGCCAACGTCCTGACTTTC. It codes for CASSRTQGLGANVLTF.

The chain couples TRBV20-1 to TRBJ2-3; D may be TRBD1 (5 bases). Germline V gene sequence: CDR1 DFQATT, CDR2 SNEGSKA (reference sequence). The CDR3 totals 11 residues. Trimming shortened V by 2 bases and J by 8 bases, and 8 bases separated the two germline ends. The CDR3 protein is CSARFRGTQYF. CDR3 DNA: TGCAGTGCTAGATTTAGGGGTACGCAGTATTTT.

The V and J genes are TRBV5-1 and TRBJ1-3; D is unclear. There are 16 residues in the CDR3. Trimming took 2 bases from V and 0 from J, leaving 12 bases between them. Germline V gene lookup returns CDR1 SGHRS and CDR2 YFSETQ. The DNA of the CDR3 is TGCGCCAGCAGCTTAGGTCCGGGCCACTCTGGAAACACCATATATTTT. This encodes CASSLGPGHSGNTIYF. The full variable domain, rest sourced from reference TRBV5-1 and TRBJ1-3, is KAGVTQTPRYLIKTRGQQVTLSCSPISGHRSVSWYQQTPGQGLQFLFEYFSETQRNKGNFPGRFSGRQFSNSRSEMNVSTLELGDSALYLCASSLGPGHSGNTIYFGEGSWLTVV.

The chain carries TRBV7-2 and TRBJ1-5; D is uncertain. CDR3 length: 15 residues. CDR1 is SGHTA, CDR2 FQGNSA, per germline. V lost 0 bases, J lost 7 bases, and 13 bases lay in between. This CDR3 reads CASSLAGSGGQPQHF. The DNA for the CDR3 is TGTGCCAGCAGCTTAGCCGGGAGCGGTGGGCAGCCCCAGCATTTT.

The V and J genes are TRBV7-8 and TRBJ2-7; D is unclear. Trimming removed 2 bases from V and 4 bases from J, with 12 bases in between. This CDR3 is 14 amino acids long. The V gene's germline CDR1 is SGHVS and CDR2 FQNEAQ. This CDR3 is CASSLSSSIYEQYF. CDR3 nucleotide sequence: TGTGCCAGCAGCTTAAGTTCAAGCATTTACGAGCAGTACTTC.

The rearrangement uses TRBV5-1 and TRBJ2-5; no clear D gene. Germline CDR1 SGHRS, CDR2 YFSETQ. The CDR3 totals 13 residues. Trimming took 4 bases from V and 2 from J, leaving 9 bases between them. The CDR3 DNA follows: TGCGCCAGCAGCGGTTACAAGCAAGAGACCCAGTACTTC. It yields the protein CASSGYKQETQYF.

The CDR3 here is CASSSGRPYEQYF. CDR3 sequence (DNA): TGTGCCAGTAGTAGCGGGAGGCCCTACGAGCAGTACTTC. V and J are TRBV19 and TRBJ2-7, with 8 bases aligning to TRBD2. The V and J ends lost 4 bases and 2 bases, in that order; junction bases with no gene match: 1. Per the germline V gene, CDR1 is LNHDA and CDR2 is SQIVND (reference sequence). CDR3 length: 13 residues.

V and J are TRBV7-2 and TRBJ2-1, with a weak D call TRBD2 (5 bases). There are 14 residues in the CDR3. The V and J ends lost 7 bases and 7 bases respectively, with 17 bases between them. Germline V CDR1 and CDR2: SGHTA, FQGNSA. CDR3 amino acids: CASTHRGSWNEQFF. DNA of the CDR3: TGTGCCAGCACCCATCGAGGGAGCTGGAATGAGCAGTTCTTC.

Only one count was recorded for this clone. This chain connects TRBV5-4 to TRBJ1-3; 8 positions match TRBD1. The CDR3 covers 16 residues. The junction had 6 bases not matched to a gene; V was cut back by 4 bases and J by 0 bases. Germline V lookup: CDR1 SGHNT, CDR2 YYREEE (reference sequence). The CDR3 here is CASSRDRIDSGNTIYF. As DNA, the CDR3 is TGTGCCAGCAGCCGGGACAGGATCGACTCTGGAAACACCATATATTTT. The full variable domain, completed using reference TRBV5-4 and TRBJ1-3, is ETGVTQSPTHLIKTRGQQVTLRCSSQSGHNTVSWYQQALGQGPQFIFQYYREEENGRGNFPPRFSGLQFPNYSSELNVNALELDDSALYLCASSRDRIDSGNTIYFGEGSWLTVV.

The chain employs TRBV2 and TRBJ2-7, with D perhaps matching TRBD1 (6 bases). This CDR3 region has 13 residues. V dropped 8 bases and J dropped 5 bases, with 16 bases sitting between them. Per germline, CDR1 SNHLY and CDR2 FYNNEI. The CDR3 region is CASDRSQSNEQYF. The DNA for the CDR3 is TGTGCCAGCGACAGGTCTCAATCTAACGAGCAGTACTTC.

This clone was observed a single time. The chain combines TRBV10-1 with TRBJ2-3; D ambiguous. The CDR3 has 13 residues. With 3 bases removed from V and 6 bases from J, the gap between germline ends came to 10 bases. Germline values: CDR1 WNHNN, CDR2 SYGVQD (reference sequence). CDR3 in amino acids: CASSEVWNDTQYF. The CDR3 region has the DNA TGCGCCAGCAGTGAAGTTTGGAACGATACGCAGTATTTT.

The V and J genes are TRBV28 and TRBJ2-2; possible D gene TRBD1, 5 bases. CDR1 is MDHEN, CDR2 SYDVKM, per germline. This CDR3 has 15 amino acids. V lost 5 bases to trimming and J lost 4 bases, with 14 bases between them. CDR3: CASSPWGRITGELFF. CDR3 nucleotide sequence: TGTGCCAGCAGTCCCTGGGGCAGAATCACCGGGGAGCTGTTTTTT. Using reference TRBV28 and TRBJ2-2 for the parts outside the CDR3, the full variable domain is DVKVTQSSRYLVKRTGEKVFLECVQDMDHENMFWYRQDPGLGLRLIYFSYDVKMKEKGDIPEGYSVSREKKERFSLILESASTNQTSMYLCASSPWGRITGELFFGEGSRLTVL.

In this sample, this clone turned up once. This chain connects TRBV19 to TRBJ2-7; 10 bases agree with TRBD1. V lost 1 base and J lost 3; bases outside the gene matches: 6. The germline CDR1 and CDR2 sequences are LNHDA and SQIVND (reference sequence). The CDR3 extends over 16 amino acids. The CDR3 here is CASSIGPGTGVYEQYF. In nucleotides, the CDR3 is TGTGCCAGTAGTATAGGGCCCGGGACAGGGGTCTACGAGCAGTACTTC.

The rearrangement uses TRBV10-3 and TRBJ1-1; D may be TRBD1 (6 bases). Germline V gene lookup returns CDR1 ENHRY and CDR2 SYGVKD. V shed 3 bases and J shed 3 bases, with 17 bases lying between them. This CDR3 spans 16 amino acids. The CDR3 DNA reads TGTGCCATCAGTGATCTGGTCAACAGGGCGGACACTGAAGCTTTCTTT. This codes for CAISDLVNRADTEAFF.

The rearrangement joins TRBV5-6 to TRBJ1-4; D is perhaps TRBD1 (6 bases). CDR1 is SGHDT, CDR2 YYEEEE, per germline. CDR3 length: 15 residues. V was cut by 2 bases and J by 3 bases, with 11 bases left in between. The CDR3 nucleotides read TGTGCCAGCAGCTTCAGGGGTGTGGCTAATGAAAAACTGTTTTTT. This encodes CASSFRGVANEKLFF. Drawing the rest from reference TRBV5-6 and TRBJ1-4, the complete variable domain is DAGVTQSPTHLIKTRGQQVTLRCSPKSGHDTVSWYQQALGQGPQFIFQYYEEEERQRGNFPDRFSGHQFPNYSSELNVNALLLGDSALYLCASSFRGVANEKLFFGSGTQLSVL.

This clone was seen a single time. The CDR3 coding sequence is TGTGCCAGCAGCTTGTCGGCGTACCAAGAGACCCAGTACTTC. Protein sequence: CASSLSAYQETQYF. This chain joins TRBV5-6 and TRBJ2-5, with D unresolved. V lost 1 base to trimming and J lost 0 bases, with 7 bases between them. Looked up from germline, CDR1 is SGHDT and CDR2 is YYEEEE. CDR3 length equals 14 residues.

The CDR3 DNA sequence: TGCGCCAGCAGTAACCGTCAGGACAGGGTAAAGGAAAACACCATATATTTT. It specifies CASSNRQDRVKENTIYF. The rearrangement joins TRBV23-1 to TRBJ1-3, with TRBD1 matching 8 bases. TRBV23-1 falls under the ORF class, with uncertain function. This CDR3 comprises 17 residues. The V segment lost 5 bases and the J segment 6 bases; nucleotides outside the gene matches: 15.